The 30 T cell receptor beta chains presented below share a single source sample, sequenced in a study of T cell responses to AZD1222 COVID-19 vaccine. This table comes from immunoSEQ multiplex PCR, and its TCRdb copy is limited to in-frame clones, with some not included. The table has 150,000 to 180,000 clones, approximately 87% seen once. Sequencing was performed on peripheral blood, taken 28 days after the second AZD1222 dose. These receptors originate from an adult who received the AZD1222 COVID-19 vaccine.

The chain combines TRBV4-2 with TRBJ2-3; D may be TRBD2 (6 bases). This CDR3 contains 15 residues. Germline V gives CDR1 LGHNA, CDR2 YNFKEQ. V lost 2 bases and J 2 bases, leaving 11 bases between the germline ends. The CDR3 sequence: CASSQRGGITDTQYF. The CDR3 DNA is TGTGCCAGCAGCCAAAGGGGCGGGATCACAGATACGCAGTATTTT.

The rearrangement uses TRBV3-1 (or the pseudogene TRBV3-2) and TRBJ2-7; tentative D call: TRBD2 (6 bases). Germline CDR1 LGHDT, CDR2 YNNKEL (reference sequence). Trimming cost V 1 base and J 3 bases, with 16 bases left between them. The CDR3 sequence is 16 residues long. CDR3 amino acids: CASSQAAGILGYEQYF. The CDR3 DNA reads as TGTGCCAGCAGCCAAGCTGCGGGGATCCTAGGCTACGAGCAGTACTTC.

The chain uses TRBV7-2 and TRBJ2-7, with D maybe TRBD2 (6 bases). In germline, CDR1 is SGHTA, CDR2 FQGNSA. The CDR3 runs to 17 residues. With 4 bases removed from V and 2 bases from J, the gap between germline ends came to 21 bases. CDR3 protein: CASSSFGGSLNPYEQYF. CDR3 DNA sequence: TGTGCCAGCAGCTCCTTTGGGGGGAGCTTAAATCCCTACGAGCAGTACTTC.

The rearrangement uses TRBV6-2 or TRBV6-3 and TRBJ1-2; D is ambiguous. CDR3 length: 15 amino acids. The V gene lost 2 bases and the J gene lost 2 bases, with 12 bases spanning the gap. The germline V gene has CDR1 MNHEY and CDR2 SVGEGT. This CDR3 reads CASSYELSGNYGYTF. CDR3 DNA sequence: TGTGCCAGCAGTTACGAGTTGTCAGGCAACTATGGCTACACCTTC.

This chain links TRBV7-9 with TRBJ1-3; weak D call: TRBD1 (6 bases). Looked up from germline, CDR1 is SEHNR and CDR2 is FQNEAQ (reference sequence). This CDR3 region has 14 residues. Trimming pared 8 bases from V and 0 bases from J, leaving 11 bases between. CDR3 loop: CASGEGGSGNTIYF. CDR3 sequence (DNA): TGTGCCAGCGGAGAAGGGGGCTCTGGAAACACCATATATTTT.

The chain joins TRBV11-3 to TRBJ2-1; possible D gene TRBD1, 6 bases. This CDR3 contains 15 residues. With 5 bases removed from V and 0 bases from J, the gap between germline ends came to 11 bases. Germline CDR1 SGHNT, CDR2 YENEEA. The CDR3: CASSPGASSYNEQFF. CDR3 nucleotides: TGTGCCAGCAGCCCAGGGGCGAGCTCCTACAATGAGCAGTTCTTC. The full variable domain, rest sourced from reference TRBV11-3 and TRBJ2-1, is EAGVVQSPRYKIIEKKQPVAFWCNPISGHNTLYWYLQNLGQGPELLIRYENEEAVDDSQLPKDRFSAERLKGVDSTLKIQPAELGDSAVYLCASSPGASSYNEQFFGPGTRLTVL.

This chain links TRBV10-3 with TRBJ2-4, with D possibly TRBD2 on 7 matching bases. The CDR3 sequence is 18 residues long. Germline V gene lookup returns CDR1 ENHRY and CDR2 SYGVKD. V was clipped by 4 bases and J by 1 base, with 20 bases between them. The CDR3 protein is CAISGGGTGSTAKNIQYF. CDR3 nucleotides: TGTGCCATCAGTGGGGGGGGTACAGGGTCTACGGCCAAAAACATTCAGTACTTC.

The chain recombines TRBV19 with TRBJ2-2; D possibly matches TRBD1 or TRBD2 (5 bases each). The CDR3 spans 14 residues. V was shortened by 7 bases and J by 6 bases, with 15 bases between the two germline ends. The germline gives CDR1 LNHDA, CDR2 SQIVND (reference sequence). CDR3 DNA: TGTGCCAGTACCCCAAACGGGGCCGCCGGGGAGCTGTTTTTT. It specifies CASTPNGAAGELFF.

V usage is TRBV27 and J usage is TRBJ2-2; TRBD2 matches 9 bases. Germline V CDR1 and CDR2: MNHEY, SMNVEV (reference sequence). Trimming took 0 bases from V and 6 from J; bases not matched to a gene: 5. The CDR3 extends over 16 amino acids. CDR3 coding DNA: TGTGCCAGCAGTTTATCGGGTAGCGGGAGACCCGGGGAGCTGTTTTTT. Amino acid sequence: CASSLSGSGRPGELFF.

The chain recombines TRBV5-4 with TRBJ2-3, with D unclear. The germline V gene has CDR1 SGHNT and CDR2 YYREEE (reference sequence). This CDR3 region has 16 residues. Trimming removed 0 bases at V and 3 bases at J, with 14 bases between. Here the CDR3 DNA reads TGTGCCAGCAGCTTGGTTCGTCTGGGCTTGACAGATACGCAGTATTTT. Translated, it gives CASSLVRLGLTDTQYF.

The rearrangement links TRBV2 to TRBJ2-5, with D perhaps matching TRBD1 (5 bases). The germline V gene encodes CDR1 SNHLY and CDR2 FYNNEI. The germline V and J ends were trimmed by 6 bases and 5 bases, with 10 bases remaining between them. The CDR3 consists of 12 residues. CDR3 residues: CASRVGVETQYF. The DNA for the CDR3 is TGTGCCAGCAGGGTAGGGGTCGAGACCCAGTACTTC.

The V and J genes are TRBV7-2 and TRBJ1-1; D unresolved. V lost 2 bases to trimming and J lost 3 bases, with 10 bases between them. Germline CDR1 and CDR2: SGHTA and FQGNSA. This CDR3 has 14 residues. The DNA for the CDR3 is TGTGCCAGCAGCTTATCGACGATGGACACTGAAGCTTTCTTT. It translates to CASSLSTMDTEAFF.

This rearrangement joins TRBV28 to TRBJ1-1, with 8 bases matching TRBD1. The CDR3 is made up of 15 amino acids. Germline V gene sequence: CDR1 MDHEN, CDR2 SYDVKM. J was trimmed by 4 bases and V by 4 bases; bases with no gene match: 8. CDR3 nucleotides: TGTGCCAGCAGTTACTCCCCGACAGGGGTCACTGAAGCTTTCTTT. Residues: CASSYSPTGVTEAFF.

The chain uses TRBV18 and TRBJ1-1; no definite D call. CDR1 and CDR2 from the germline V gene are KGHSH and LQKENI. V was trimmed by 2 bases and J by 2 bases, leaving 3 bases between them. The CDR3 consists of 12 residues. Here the CDR3 reads CASSPFNTEAFF. The DNA for the CDR3 is TGTGCCAGCTCACCATTCAACACTGAAGCTTTCTTT. Full variable domain (outside the CDR3, taken from reference TRBV18 and TRBJ1-1): NAGVMQNPRHLVRRRGQEARLRCSPMKGHSHVYWYRQLPEEGLKFMVYLQKENIIDESGMPKERFSAEFPKEGPSILRIQQVVRGDSAAYFCASSPFNTEAFFGQGTRLTVV.

The rearrangement links TRBV2 to TRBJ2-1, with a weak D call TRBD1 (5 bases). Germline V CDR1 and CDR2: SNHLY, FYNNEI. The CDR3 consists of 13 residues. V lost 7 bases, J lost 2 bases, and 9 bases lay in between. In DNA form, the CDR3 reads TGTGCCAGCACTTGGGGCGCCTACAATGAGCAGTTCTTC. It translates to CASTWGAYNEQFF.

The rearrangement links TRBV29-1 to TRBJ1-5; D perhaps matches TRBD1 (5 bases). The CDR3 length is 13 residues. Looked up from germline, CDR1 is SQVTM and CDR2 is ANQGSEA. The V end was cut by 6 bases, the J end by 1 base, with 10 bases between. CDR3 sequence: CSVRRDSNQPQHF. In nucleotides, the CDR3 is TGCAGCGTCCGCCGGGACAGCAATCAGCCCCAGCATTTT.

This sequence joins TRBV6-1 and TRBJ2-1; 7 positions agree with TRBD2. Germline CDR1 reads MNHNS; CDR2 reads SASEGT. The length of the CDR3 is 16 residues. The junction had 6 bases not matched to a gene; V was cut back by 4 bases and J by 0 bases. The CDR3 DNA is TGTGCCAGCAGTGCGTCAAGCGGGATCTCCTACAATGAGCAGTTCTTC. This gives the protein CASSASSGISYNEQFF.

The chain couples TRBV30 to TRBJ1-1; 7 bases map to TRBD1. The trim removed 4 bases at V and 5 bases at J, leaving 4 bases unmatched. This CDR3 comprises 12 residues. Germline CDR1 GTSNPN, CDR2 SVGIG (reference sequence). CDR3 amino acids: CAWNRGETEAFF. Here the CDR3 DNA reads TGTGCCTGGAACAGGGGTGAGACTGAAGCTTTCTTT.

This clone was seen only once. This chain links TRBV5-1 with TRBJ2-1, with a possible D match to TRBD1 (6 bases). This CDR3 contains 16 residues. Trimming removed 0 bases at V and 6 bases at J, with 16 bases between. Per germline, CDR1 SGHRS and CDR2 YFSETQ. In DNA, the CDR3 is TGCGCCAGCAGCTTGGCGGCTAGCAGGGGTACCAATGAGCAGTTCTTC. Its translation is CASSLAASRGTNEQFF.

The V call is TRBV2, the J call TRBJ1-5, with a tentative D call TRBD1 (5 bases). This CDR3 has 15 amino acids. Germline values: CDR1 SNHLY, CDR2 FYNNEI. Trimming removed 4 bases from V and 7 bases from J, with 17 bases in between. The CDR3 sequence is CASSGTGVGGQPQHF. CDR3 in DNA: TGTGCCAGCAGTGGTACGGGGGTTGGTGGACAGCCCCAGCATTTT.

The J gene is TRBJ2-7, the V gene TRBV5-1; TRBD1 aligns across 8 bases. The CDR3 runs to 13 residues. The J segment lost 4 bases and the V segment lost 2 bases, leaving 2 bases of the junction unmatched. The V gene's germline CDR1 is SGHRS and CDR2 YFSETQ. The CDR3 coding sequence is TGCGCCAGCAGCTTAAACAGGGGGTACGAGCAGTACTTC. Translation: CASSLNRGYEQYF.

V usage is TRBV29-1 and J usage is TRBJ2-5; 7 bases fit TRBD1. Germline loops: CDR1 SQVTM, CDR2 ANQGSEA. This CDR3 region has 12 residues. V gave up 7 bases and J gave up 1 base; unmatched junction bases: 3. In DNA form, the CDR3 reads TGCAGCGGTCGACAGGGCCAAGAGACCCAGTACTTC. Protein sequence: CSGRQGQETQYF. The full variable domain, with the rest looked up from reference TRBV29-1 and TRBJ2-5, is SAVISQKPSRDICQRGTSLTIQCQVDSQVTMMFWYRQQPGQSLTLIATANQGSEATYESGFVIDKFPISRPNLTFSTLTVSNMSPEDSSIYLCSGRQGQETQYFGPGTRLLVL.

The chain has TRBV24-1 and TRBJ2-1; D gene unclear. Germline CDR1 reads KGHDR; CDR2 reads SFDVKD. Trimming pared 5 bases from V and 0 bases from J, leaving 10 bases between. This CDR3 contains 15 residues. This CDR3 reads CATSARATSYNEQFF. The CDR3 nucleotides are TGTGCCACCAGTGCTCGGGCAACCTCCTACAATGAGCAGTTCTTC.

The V gene is TRBV28, the J gene TRBJ1-5; 8 nucleotides agree with TRBD1. This CDR3 is built from 16 residues. V was pared by 4 bases and J by 5 bases, with 10 bases of the junction left unmatched. Germline CDR1 is MDHEN and CDR2 is SYDVKM. The CDR3, as DNA: TGTGCCAGCAGTTCCTCGGGCAGGGGGCTCGATCAGCCCCAGCATTTT. This gives the protein CASSSSGRGLDQPQHF.

The chain joins TRBV7-9 to TRBJ1-2; D is undetermined. The CDR3 extends over 14 amino acids. Trimming removed 7 bases from V and 0 bases from J, with 12 bases in between. Germline V gene data show CDR1 as SEHNR and CDR2 as FQNEAQ (reference sequence). CDR3 region: CASIPWEANYGYTF. The CDR3 region has the DNA TGTGCCAGCATCCCCTGGGAAGCTAACTATGGCTACACCTTC.

The gene calls are TRBV27 and TRBJ2-5; perhaps TRBD1 as D (6 bases). CDR1 and CDR2 (germline): MNHEY, SMNVEV (reference sequence). The CDR3 totals 14 residues. V was trimmed by 6 bases and J by 1 base, leaving 12 bases between them. In nucleotides, the CDR3 is TGTGCCAGCAGAAGAACAGGGACCCAAGAGACCCAGTACTTC. It codes for CASRRTGTQETQYF.

V usage is TRBV5-1 and J usage is TRBJ1-4; no reliable D call. The CDR3 is 16 amino acids. CDR1 and CDR2 (germline): SGHRS, YFSETQ. Deletions cut 0 bases from V and 7 bases from J, with 16 bases between. The CDR3 sequence: CASSLADFGRGEKLFF. In nucleotides, the CDR3 is TGCGCCAGCAGCTTGGCCGACTTCGGTCGCGGTGAAAAACTGTTTTTT.

The rearrangement links TRBV29-1 to TRBJ2-1, with a possible D match to TRBD2 (5 bases). V lost 3 bases, J lost 4 bases, and 10 bases lay in between. The CDR3 extends over 13 amino acids. Germline assignment: CDR1 SQVTM and CDR2 ANQGSEA. The CDR3 DNA follows: TGCAGCGTTGAGTTCGAGCGGTACAATGAGCAGTTCTTC. Encoded protein: CSVEFERYNEQFF.

The CDR3 region has the DNA TGCAGCCCTCCCGCGGTGGGGACAGAAGTCCAAGAGACCCAGTACTTC. Translation gives CSPPAVGTEVQETQYF. This sequence joins TRBV29-1 and TRBJ2-5; TRBD1 aligns across 7 bases. The CDR3 totals 16 residues. The J segment lost 1 base and the V segment lost 8 bases, leaving 16 bases of the junction unmatched. The germline V gene has CDR1 SQVTM and CDR2 ANQGSEA.

The chain carries TRBV6-5 and TRBJ2-7; D is undetermined. CDR1 MNHEY and CDR2 SVGAGI come from the germline V gene. CDR3 size: 14 residues. V shed 5 bases and J shed 0 bases, with 11 bases lying between them. CDR3 sequence reads: CASSPRDTSYEQYF. The CDR3 nucleotides are TGTGCCAGCAGTCCCCGAGACACCTCCTACGAGCAGTACTTC.